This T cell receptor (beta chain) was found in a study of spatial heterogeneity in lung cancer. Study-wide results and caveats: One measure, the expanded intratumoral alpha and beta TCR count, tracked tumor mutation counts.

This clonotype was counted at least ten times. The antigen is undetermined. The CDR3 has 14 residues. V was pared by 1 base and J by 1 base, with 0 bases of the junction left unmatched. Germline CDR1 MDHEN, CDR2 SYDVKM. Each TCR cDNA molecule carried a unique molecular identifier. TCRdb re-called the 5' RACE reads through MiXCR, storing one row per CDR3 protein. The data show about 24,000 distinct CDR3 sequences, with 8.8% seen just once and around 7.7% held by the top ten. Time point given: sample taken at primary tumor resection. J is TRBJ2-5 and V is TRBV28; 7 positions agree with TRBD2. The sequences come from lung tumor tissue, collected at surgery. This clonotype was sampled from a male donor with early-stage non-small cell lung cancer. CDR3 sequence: CASSLSGGQETQYF. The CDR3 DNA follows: TGTGCCAGCAGTTTATCGGGAGGCCAAGAGACCCAGTACTTC.